This T cell receptor (beta chain) comes out of a study of CD8 T cells in ankylosing spondylitis. General study points: Seemingly characteristic of ankylosing spondylitis blood was a TCR beta motif consisting of several highly homologous variants.

The ends lost 1 base at V and 1 base at J; junction bases unmatched: 7. Germline CDR1 LNHDA, CDR2 SQIVND (reference sequence). The CDR3 is 17 residues long. Each CDR3 protein is one row after TCRdb ran MiXCR on the 5' RACE reads. In the table there are hundreds of thousands of distinct CDR3 sequences, 10% to 15% of which are singletons. Comment on this clonotype: Its antigen is still unknown.

The sequenced sample consisted of blood, either unsorted or a sorted T cell fraction (not recorded which). This sequence originates from a male donor with ankylosing spondylitis. This chain links TRBV19 with TRBJ2-7, with 10 bases that match TRBD2. CDR3 residues: CASSIALLAGGSYEQYF. The DNA of the CDR3 is TGTGCCAGTAGTATAGCCCTTTTAGCGGGAGGTTCCTACGAGCAGTACTTC.